A single sample gave rise to the 14 T cell receptor beta chains below, sequenced in a study of blood T cell repertoires in COVID-19. Assay: immunoSEQ multiplex PCR; the TCRdb copy retains only in-frame clones and omits some. The data hold approximately 77,000 clones, with 70% to 90% observed a single time. The sequenced sample was peripheral blood. These receptor sequences come from an elderly woman with acute or convalescent COVID-19.

This clone occurred a few times. This sequence joins TRBV29-1 and TRBJ2-1; 14 nucleotides match TRBD2. Germline CDR1 is SQVTM and CDR2 is ANQGSEA. This CDR3 has 16 residues. The ends lost 5 bases at V and 7 bases at J; junction bases unmatched: 10. Written as DNA, the CDR3 is TGCAGCGTTAGAAAAACGACTAGCGGGGGGGCAAATGAGCAGTTCTTC. This gives the protein CSVRKTTSGGANEQFF.

The chain recombines TRBV12-3 or TRBV12-4 with TRBJ1-1; D uncertain. The CDR3 is made up of 13 amino acids. V lost 3 bases, J lost 5 bases, and 10 bases lay in between. This CDR3 reads CASSFWSETEAFF. CDR3 nucleotide sequence: TGTGCCAGCAGTTTCTGGTCGGAGACTGAAGCTTTCTTT.

This sequence joins TRBV5-4 and TRBJ1-1; D may be TRBD1 (5 bases). The CDR3 totals 14 residues. V lost 0 bases and J lost 2, with 8 bases in between. The germline CDR1 and CDR2 sequences are SGHNT and YYREEE (reference sequence). The CDR3: CASSLGGDNTEAFF. DNA for the CDR3: TGTGCCAGCAGCTTGGGGGGGGACAACACTGAAGCTTTCTTT.

This clone was observed a single time. V gene TRBV6-2 or TRBV6-3 combines with J gene TRBJ2-3, with D possibly matching TRBD1 (6 bases). V was shortened by 0 bases and J by 4 bases, with 14 bases between the two germline ends. This CDR3 region has 16 residues. Germline CDR1 and CDR2: MNHEY and SVGEGT. The CDR3 sequence: CASSYSTGIPSDTQYF. DNA of the CDR3: TGTGCCAGCAGTTACTCCACAGGGATCCCATCAGATACGCAGTATTTT.

The rearrangement links TRBV6-5 to TRBJ1-3; no clear D. Germline-derived CDR1 and CDR2 are MNHEY and SVGAGI. CDR3 length equals 12 residues. Trimming took 7 bases from V and 2 from J, leaving 6 bases between them. Here the CDR3 reads CASTSPGNTIYF. DNA for the CDR3: TGTGCCAGCACCAGTCCTGGAAACACCATATATTTT.

The CDR3 nucleotides read TGTGCCAGCAGTGACATGAGAGGAGGGAGTCTCAACACCGGGGAGCTGTTTTTT. It encodes CASSDMRGGSLNTGELFF. The V gene is TRBV2, the J gene TRBJ2-2; D might be TRBD2 (6 bases). Trimming cost V 3 bases and J 2 bases, with 19 bases left between them. This CDR3 has 18 residues. CDR1 and CDR2 (germline): SNHLY, FYNNEI.

CDR3 region: CAWSGTGVEQFF. The DNA for the CDR3 is TGTGCCTGGAGTGGGACAGGGGTCGAGCAGTTCTTC. The chain has TRBV30 and TRBJ2-1; 9 bases are shared with TRBD1. The junction had 2 bases not matched to a gene; V was cut back by 1 base and J by 10 bases. The CDR3 has 12 amino acids. Germline V lookup: CDR1 GTSNPN, CDR2 SVGIG (reference sequence).

The chain links TRBV27 to TRBJ1-1, with D perhaps TRBD1 (6 bases). Germline CDR1 reads MNHEY; CDR2 reads SMNVEV (reference sequence). The CDR3 spans 16 residues. With 1 base removed from V and 9 bases from J, the gap between germline ends came to 21 bases. CDR3 sequence: CASSLLGQGNGVKAFF. DNA of the CDR3: TGTGCCAGCAGTTTATTAGGGCAGGGGAATGGTGTAAAAGCTTTCTTT.

This clone came up once. Here the CDR3 reads CASSLRGPANYGYTF. The CDR3 bases are TGTGCCAGCAGCCTACGAGGCCCGGCTAACTATGGCTACACCTTC. The J gene is TRBJ1-2, the V gene TRBV5-8, with D hard to call. V dropped 4 bases and J dropped 0 bases, with 13 bases sitting between them. The CDR3 has 15 amino acids. From germline, CDR1 is SGHTS and CDR2 YDEGEE.

The chain carries TRBV29-1 and TRBJ2-3, with D uncertain. CDR3 size: 11 residues. V was cut by 4 bases and J by 3 bases, with 5 bases left in between. Germline CDR1 reads SQVTM; CDR2 reads ANQGSEA. CDR3 residues: CSVGATDTQYF. CDR3 DNA: TGCAGCGTTGGGGCGACAGATACGCAGTATTTT.

The chain carries TRBV15 and TRBJ2-3, with D perhaps matching TRBD2 (6 bases). Germline V lookup: CDR1 LNHNV, CDR2 YYDKDF (reference sequence). V was cut by 7 bases and J by 3 bases, with 11 bases left in between. This CDR3 spans 13 amino acids. The CDR3 protein is CATNSGGTDTQYF. In DNA, the CDR3 is TGTGCCACCAATAGTGGGGGGACAGATACGCAGTATTTT. Variable domain in full (rest from reference TRBV15 and TRBJ2-3): DAMVIQNPRYQVTQFGKPVTLSCSQTLNHNVMYWYQQKSSQAPKLLFHYYDKDFNNEADTPDNFQSRRPNTSFCFLDIRSPGLGDTAMYLCATNSGGTDTQYFGPGTRLTVL.

This clone was recorded a few times. The V and J genes are TRBV23-1 and TRBJ2-7, with 7 bases aligning to TRBD1. TRBV23-1 is labeled an ORF, and its function is uncertain. The CDR3 consists of 17 residues. V lost 1 base to trimming and J lost 3 bases; unmatched junction nucleotides: 12. The CDR3 reads CASSQLTPGTVYYEQYF. DNA for the CDR3: TGCGCCAGCAGTCAATTAACACCCGGGACAGTGTACTACGAGCAGTACTTC.

This chain links TRBV2 with TRBJ2-3; 12 bases line up with TRBD2. The CDR3 totals 16 residues. Looked up from germline, CDR1 is SNHLY and CDR2 is FYNNEI. Germline trimming cut 3 bases from V and 4 bases from J; bases unmatched to any gene: 5. This chain's CDR3 is CASSEGLAGGADTQYF. The CDR3 DNA reads TGTGCCAGCAGTGAGGGTCTAGCGGGGGGGGCAGATACGCAGTATTTT.

The chain is built from TRBV19 and TRBJ2-3; perhaps TRBD2 as D (6 bases). The CDR3 totals 13 residues. Germline CDR1 and CDR2: LNHDA and SQIVND (reference sequence). V dropped 6 bases and J dropped 1 base, with 8 bases sitting between them. Here the CDR3 DNA reads TGTGCCAGTAGGGCTAGCGGCACAGATACGCAGTATTTT. This codes for CASRASGTDTQYF.